This TCR beta chain emerged from a study of cytomegalovirus exposure and HLA in healthy donors (dated by TCRdb to 2016 to 2017). Context from the whole study: According to an earlier analysis of a few hundred of the donors, about 179 million T cells yielded over 100 million unique TCR beta sequences and about 280 Gb of sequence data. The number of donors typed differed by locus, with about 629-640 for A, B, C, DRB1 and DQB1, around 500 for DQA1, approximately 580 for DPA1, and around 460 for DPB1. Roughly 300 gigabases of sequencing data and 91 million or so unique TCR sequences made up an early release that covered roughly 670 HLA-typed donors. Of the 350 to 450 genotyped donors, about 80% fell in the genetic ancestry cluster associated with self-reported Caucasian donors. To predict cytomegalovirus infection status, the study combined high-throughput TCR immunosequencing, statistical association of individual TCRs with disease status, and machine learning. Roughly 5 DR-DQ haplotypes were handled as single units for association and clustering, since linkage in the cohort was strong. The T cell repertoires of around 730 subjects were profiled by immunosequencing and related to cytomegalovirus serostatus. In a later analysis, previously published TCR beta repertoires from several hundred donors were re-analyzed and high-resolution HLA genotyping was added so that TCR occurrence patterns could be studied. Class I and class II HLA loci were covered by the typing at four-digit resolution. Across some 400 genotyped donors of the cohort, an average of about 200,000 unique TCR beta nucleotide sequences per donor were sequenced, and 15% to 20% of those sequences were non-productive. An earlier analysis of more than 450 of the donors used high-throughput TCR beta sequencing to judge whether each TCR beta V gene segment behaved as functional or pseudogenic. All discovery cohort repertoires had been generated on a single sequencing platform. A separate validation cohort of 100 to 150 different subjects was used in addition to the 666-subject first cohort. A later genetic analysis used genome-wide SNP genotypes for about 65% of the 666 donors, treating that subset as a discovery cohort. The study aimed to test whether signatures of past pathogen exposure could be identified by cataloging public T cell receptors. Rather than using new phenotypic data, the later analysis identified candidate immune exposures from TCR beta sequences and from how often those sequences occurred across donors. Donor age, sex, ethnicity and CMV serostatus were compiled alongside the repertoire data.

Regarding this clone: Its specific antigen is unknown. It has no much larger one-base neighbor in the sample; base qualities were not kept.

Results and caveats for the whole study, not just this receptor: Because counts were too low, roughly 16 rarely observed V segments, including chromosome 9 orphons, were left out of the earlier analysis of roughly 600 of the donors. A further reported finding was that TCR beta sequences accurately predicted the HLA-A and HLA-B alleles for most subjects in the first cohort. Correlated functional status among segregating V segments might reflect linkage disequilibrium, but an unknown experimental factor could not be ruled out. Immune exposure information for the cohort was limited to CMV serostatus. The presence/absence analyses assumed that sequencing depth was roughly uniform across donors, and that assumption may not be true. The study listed over 150 TCR beta chains as associated with cytomegalovirus. When HLA alleles, especially DR and DQ, strongly co-occurred, attributing TCR associations to individual alleles was difficult. Cytomegalovirus status was reported to be diagnosed by the classifier with high specificity and sensitivity in both the original and validation cohorts. According to a later analysis, parvovirus B19, influenza, CMV and Epstein-Barr virus appeared linked to several top co-occurrence clusters. Compared with the approximately 670-donor mean, donors in an Asian-associated ancestry cluster had fewer N-insertions in productive TCRs, according to a later genetic analysis. Compared with equally common non-associated chains, HLA-associated TCR beta chains in a later analysis were more clonally expanded and had lower generation probabilities. In vitro tests confirmed that a few of the cytomegalovirus-associated TCR beta chains recognize cytomegalovirus antigens. In this cohort, only TCR beta chains were sequenced, and detectable features were limited by the absence of alpha or paired-chain data. A later genetic analysis associated a missense DCLRE1C variant with V-gene and J-gene trimming of TCR beta chains, and an independent cohort replicated the association. Most CMV-associated TCR beta chains appeared to be HLA-restricted in a later analysis, and the HLA associations seemed to be driven largely by CMV exposure. While some public TCRs were present in many individuals, most TCR sequences turned up only very rarely across donors. Because HLA typing was unavailable for some donors at each locus, only the typed subset was used in association tests. It was suggested by the authors that the approach could potentially be generalized to other disease states and immunological phenotypes. Some IMGT-functional V segments, including TRBV6-2 and TRBV6-3, could not be distinguished by the 87-base-pair reads and were therefore excluded. According to a later analysis, TCR association rates differed among HLA loci, with DRB1 alleles showing the most associated TCRs and HLA-C alleles showing the fewest. A cluster of highly shared sequence variants was judged likely to represent a technical artifact of the sequencing pipeline. Specific HLA alleles were associated with 15,000 to 20,000 TCR beta sequences at a false discovery rate of 0.05 in a later analysis. Broadly in line with IMGT annotations, most TCR beta V segments showed up in productive rearrangements about 87% or about 30% of the time in an earlier analysis of 450 to 600 of the donors.

Per the germline V gene (reference sequence), LNHDA is the CDR1 and SQIVND is the CDR2. V loses 7 bases at its end and J loses 7 bases; junction bases beyond the gene matches: 12. The CDR3 measures 14 amino acids from cysteine to phenylalanine. Of the read, only the CDR3 DNA is kept; its 42 bases are in frame from base 1. The method behind the library was the immunoSEQ multiplex PCR assay. The multiplex PCR relied on a mix of 60 forward primers for TCR Vbeta segments and 13 reverse primers for TCR Jbeta segments. Amplification of the CDR3 region of rearranged TCR beta genes was performed with a multiplex PCR assay on genomic DNA. Amplified TCR beta libraries were sequenced as 87-base-pair reads on the Illumina HiSeq System. The source study handled its data this way. Across the roughly 600 repertoires, a later analysis counted approximately 83 million unique TCR beta chains, some 11 million of which were shared by at least two donors. To remove PCR and sequencing errors, raw reads were error-corrected and collapsed into unique sequences using a nearest-neighbor algorithm that merged closely related sequences. To assign V, D and J gene segments, CDR3 sequences were aligned to IMGT reference sequences. For a sequence to be retained, a match of at least six nucleotides was required to both a V gene segment and a J gene segment. A rearrangement was called productive if the CDR3 had no stop codons and remained in frame with V and J, and every other rearrangement was called non-productive. Following IMGT convention, CDR3 was defined as the stretch from the second conserved V-encoded cysteine up to the conserved J-encoded phenylalanine. Sequences without an unambiguous match to a single V gene segment were excluded from the earlier analysis of about 600 of the donors. In an earlier analysis of several hundred of the donors, V segments were called functional above 56.7% productive rearrangements and were called segregating when the between-donor standard deviation exceeded 5%. To diagnose cytomegalovirus status from the catalog of TCR beta chain sequences, a statistical classification framework was built. V and J gene assignment, in a later analysis, came from comparing TCR nucleotide sequences with IMGT/GENE-DB human TR gene sequences. A later analysis assigned CDR3 sequences and most-parsimonious VDJ recombination scenarios with the TCRdist pipeline. In a later analysis, each TCR beta chain was defined by its CDR3 amino acid sequence together with its V-gene family, and reads lacking a unique V-gene family were excluded. In a later analysis, around 650 highly shared, low-generation-probability nucleotide sequences were removed to address suspected cross-contamination and a sequencing artifact. In a later analysis, a clonal expansion index for each public chain was calculated from normalized within-repertoire ranks of inferred template counts. Generation probabilities in a later analysis came from a VDJ recombination model fitted to out-of-frame rearrangements, and those results were checked against IGoR. In a later analysis, hypergeometric tests were used to score TCR-TCR, TCR-HLA and TCR-CMV co-occurrence, with a repertoire-size bias correction applied to TCR pairs. A later analysis estimated false discovery rates by permuting HLA or CMV assignments 20 times. In a later analysis, co-occurring TCRs were grouped using DBSCAN, with TCRdist sequence similarity added in when clustering inside HLA-allele-positive subsets. Repertoires with fewer than 30,000 or more than 120,000 public chains were left out of co-occurrence clustering, as were about 5 repertoires with anomalous nucleotide sharing. In its TCRdb copy, this immuneACCESS table keeps in-frame sequences only and misses some clones. Where compared with another copy, unresolved V genes explain less than half of these, and the others have no known cause. V and J calls and clone size are given by that table; D and trimming were obtained from the DNA. In this sample the table shows approximately 220,000 clones, 75% to 90% of which occur a single time. Under 0.85% of the sample is held by the ten biggest clonotypes.

The cohort was made up of under 800 healthy bone marrow donors. All cohort members were sampled while nominally healthy, although unrecorded immune exposures were likely present. The donor tested CMV seronegative, placing the donor among the 350 or so seronegative members of the cohort. A peripheral blood sample was provided by each donor, and peripheral blood mononuclear cells were used for TCR beta sequencing. The Qiagen DNeasy Blood Extraction Kit was used to extract genomic DNA from the blood cell samples. Sequencing used PBMCs. This clonotype was sampled from a boy between 2 and 10 years old in good health and CMV-seronegative. This receptor chain uses TRBV19 and TRBJ1-2; 7 junctional bases match TRBD1. The sequenced DNA is TGTGCCAGTAAAAAAGGGACAGACTCGGGTGGCTACACCTTC. This translates into CASKKGTDSGGYTF. The CDR3 plus the reference TRBV19 and TRBJ1-2 genes for the other parts give the full variable domain: DGGITQSPKYLFRKEGQNVTLSCEQNLNHDAMYWYRQDPGQGLRLIYYSQIVNDFQKGDIAEGYSVSREKKESFPLTVTSAQKNPTAFYLCASKKGTDSGGYTFGSGTRLTVV.